The 7 T cell receptor beta chains below were found in one sample sequenced in a study of early stage breast cancer tumors. Clones were read by immunoSEQ multiplex PCR, and TCRdb kept only the in-frame ones, dropping some. The sample yields about 30,000 clones, around 70% seen once. The sequenced material came from blood. These receptor sequences come from a person aged 45 to 59 with breast cancer.

The chain has TRBV9 and TRBJ2-2; 13 positions agree with TRBD2. The CDR3 is 17 amino acids. CDR1 SGDLS and CDR2 YYNGEE come from the germline V gene. V shed 0 bases and J 2 bases; nucleotides not matched to a gene: 1. The CDR3 DNA reads as TGTGCCAGCAGCGTAGGGACTAGCGGGGGAAACACCGGGGAGCTGTTTTTT. It specifies CASSVGTSGGNTGELFF.

This chain links TRBV2 with TRBJ2-7, with a weak D call TRBD1 (5 bases). The CDR3 covers 15 residues. CDR1 is SNHLY and CDR2 is FYNNEI in the germline V gene. With 2 bases removed from V and 2 bases from J, the gap between germline ends came to 13 bases. CDR3 sequence (DNA): TGTGCCAGCAGTGAACGCAGGGTTAAGACCTACGAGCAGTACTTC. This translates into CASSERRVKTYEQYF.

This clone was counted between two and nine times. The gene calls are TRBV14 and TRBJ1-1, with TRBD1 as a possible D gene (6 bases). V was cut by 4 bases and J by 5 bases, with 17 bases left in between. The CDR3 extends over 15 amino acids. From germline, CDR1 is SGHDN and CDR2 FVKESK. For the CDR3, the DNA is TGTGCCAGCAGCCCGAAAAGCCCCAGGGGAACTGAAGCTTTCTTT. Protein product: CASSPKSPRGTEAFF.

The chain links TRBV11-2 to TRBJ2-7, with D unresolved. Trimming shortened V by 4 bases and J by 3 bases, and 10 bases separated the two germline ends. Germline CDR1 SGHAT, CDR2 FQNNGV. The CDR3 is made up of 13 amino acids. The chain's CDR3 is CASSYDGNYEQYF. In DNA, the CDR3 is TGTGCCAGCAGCTACGACGGAAACTACGAGCAGTACTTC. The full variable domain, completed using reference TRBV11-2 and TRBJ2-7, is EAGVAQSPRYKIIEKRQSVAFWCNPISGHATLYWYQQILGQGPKLLIQFQNNGVVDDSQLPKDRFSAERLKGVDSTLKIQPAKLEDSAVYLCASSYDGNYEQYFGPGTRLTVT.

The gene calls are TRBV10-2 and TRBJ2-3, with 7 bases matching TRBD2. The V segment lost 7 bases and the J segment 2 bases; nucleotides outside the gene matches: 9. Germline assignment: CDR1 WSHSY and CDR2 SAAADI. This CDR3 comprises 15 residues. The CDR3 region has the DNA TGCGCCAGCAATGGAGGGAGGGCCTTCACAGATACGCAGTATTTT. Translating gives CASNGGRAFTDTQYF.

J is TRBJ1-2 and V is TRBV7-2; perhaps TRBD1 as D (6 bases). CDR1 SGHTA and CDR2 FQGNSA come from the germline V gene. V lost 5 bases, J lost 0 bases, and 16 bases lay in between. This CDR3 contains 16 residues. The CDR3 loop is CASSPRARGANYGYTF. CDR3 sequence (DNA): TGTGCCAGCAGCCCCCGGGCGAGGGGGGCTAACTATGGCTACACCTTC.

The chain carries TRBV19 and TRBJ2-1, with 14 bases lining up with TRBD2. The junction had 6 bases not matched to a gene; V was cut back by 2 bases and J by 15 bases. The CDR3 extends over 14 amino acids. CDR1 is LNHDA, CDR2 SQIVND, per germline (reference sequence). CDR3 amino acids: CASSILGTSGSRFF. CDR3 DNA: TGTGCCAGTAGTATACTTGGGACTAGCGGGAGTAGGTTCTTC. The full variable domain, its missing parts supplied by reference TRBV19 and TRBJ2-1, is DGGITQSPKYLFRKEGQNVTLSCEQNLNHDAMYWYRQDPGQGLRLIYYSQIVNDFQKGDIAEGYSVSREKKESFPLTVTSAQKNPTAFYLCASSILGTSGSRFFGPGTRLTVL.